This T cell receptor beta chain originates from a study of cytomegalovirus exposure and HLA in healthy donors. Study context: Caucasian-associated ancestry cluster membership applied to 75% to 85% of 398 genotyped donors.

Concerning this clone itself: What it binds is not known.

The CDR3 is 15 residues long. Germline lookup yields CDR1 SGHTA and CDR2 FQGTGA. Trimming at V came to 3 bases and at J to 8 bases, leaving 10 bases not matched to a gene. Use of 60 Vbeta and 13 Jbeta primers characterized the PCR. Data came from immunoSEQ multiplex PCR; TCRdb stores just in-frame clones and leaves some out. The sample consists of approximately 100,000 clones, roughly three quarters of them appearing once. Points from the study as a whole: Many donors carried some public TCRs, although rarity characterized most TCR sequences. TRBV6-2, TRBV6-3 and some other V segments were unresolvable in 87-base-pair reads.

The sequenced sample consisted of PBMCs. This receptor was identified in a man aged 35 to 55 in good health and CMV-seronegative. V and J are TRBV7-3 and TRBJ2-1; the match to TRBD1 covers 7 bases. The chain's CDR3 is CASSFRGGLTYEQFF. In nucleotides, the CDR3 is TGTGCCAGCAGCTTTAGAGGGGGCCTTACATATGAGCAGTTCTTC.